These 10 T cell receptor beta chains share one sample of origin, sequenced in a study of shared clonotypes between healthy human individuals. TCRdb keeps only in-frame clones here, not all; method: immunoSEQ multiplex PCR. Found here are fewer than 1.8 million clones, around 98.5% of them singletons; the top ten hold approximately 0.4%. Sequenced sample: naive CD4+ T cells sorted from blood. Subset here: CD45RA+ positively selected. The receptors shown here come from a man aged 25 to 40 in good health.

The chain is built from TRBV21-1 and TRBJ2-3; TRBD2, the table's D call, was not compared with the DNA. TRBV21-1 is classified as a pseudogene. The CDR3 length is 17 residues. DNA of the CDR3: TGTGCCAACATGACTAGCGGGTCCACAAGTAGGACAGATACGCAGTATTTT. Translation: CANMTSGSTSRTDTQYF.

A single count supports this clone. The CDR3 protein is CASSPTSNYGYTF. DNA for the CDR3: TGCGCCAGCAGCCCAACAAGCAACTATGGCTACACCTTC. The chain employs TRBV5-1 and TRBJ1-2; no firm D call. The V gene lost 4 bases and the J gene lost 2 bases, with 9 bases spanning the gap. This CDR3 region has 13 residues. Germline CDR1 SGHRS, CDR2 YFSETQ.

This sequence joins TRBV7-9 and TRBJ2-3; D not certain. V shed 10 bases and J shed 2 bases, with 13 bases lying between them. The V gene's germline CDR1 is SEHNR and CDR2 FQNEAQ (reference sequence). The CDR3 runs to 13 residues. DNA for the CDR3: TGTGCCACCTCATCGGTCCTCACAGATACGCAGTATTTT. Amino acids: CATSSVLTDTQYF.

This CDR3 reads CASSHGTADTQYF. Written as DNA, the CDR3 is TGTGCCAGCAGCCATGGGACAGCAGATACGCAGTATTTT. The chain carries TRBV7-9 and TRBJ2-3; 7 nucleotides align to TRBD1. Germline lookup yields CDR1 SEHNR and CDR2 FQNEAQ (reference sequence). This CDR3 comprises 13 residues. V lost 5 bases and J lost 4; bases outside the gene matches: 3.

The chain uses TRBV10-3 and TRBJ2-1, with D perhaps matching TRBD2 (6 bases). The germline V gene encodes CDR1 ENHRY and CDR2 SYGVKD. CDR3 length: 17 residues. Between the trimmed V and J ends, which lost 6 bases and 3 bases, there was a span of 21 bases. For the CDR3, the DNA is TGTGCCATCAGCCCCGCGGATAGCGGCAGAAGCTACAATGAGCAGTTCTTC. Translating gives CAISPADSGRSYNEQFF.

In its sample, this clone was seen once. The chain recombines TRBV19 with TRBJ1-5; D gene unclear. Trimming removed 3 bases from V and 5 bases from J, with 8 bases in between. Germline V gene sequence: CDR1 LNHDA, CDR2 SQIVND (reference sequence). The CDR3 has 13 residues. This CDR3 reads CASSIRTDQPQHF. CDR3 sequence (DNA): TGTGCCAGTAGTATTCGCACGGATCAGCCCCAGCATTTT.

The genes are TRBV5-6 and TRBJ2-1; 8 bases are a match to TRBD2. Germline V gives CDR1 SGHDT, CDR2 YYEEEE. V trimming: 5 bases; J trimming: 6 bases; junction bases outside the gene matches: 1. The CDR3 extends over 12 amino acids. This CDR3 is CASRGLVNEQFF. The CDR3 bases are TGTGCCAGCAGGGGACTAGTCAATGAGCAGTTCTTC.

The CDR3 DNA reads as TGCGCCAGCACCCTGGGACTAGCGGATACCTACAATGAGCAGTTCTTC. This translates into CASTLGLADTYNEQFF. The chain carries TRBV5-1 and TRBJ2-1; 11 nucleotides agree with TRBD2. Trimming took 6 bases from V and 2 from J; bases not matched to a gene: 7. Germline V gene sequence: CDR1 SGHRS, CDR2 YFSETQ. The CDR3 extends over 16 amino acids. The complete variable domain, with remaining parts taken from reference TRBV5-1 and TRBJ2-1, reads KAGVTQTPRYLIKTRGQQVTLSCSPISGHRSVSWYQQTPGQGLQFLFEYFSETQRNKGNFPGRFSGRQFSNSRSEMNVSTLELGDSALYLCASTLGLADTYNEQFFGPGTRLTVL.

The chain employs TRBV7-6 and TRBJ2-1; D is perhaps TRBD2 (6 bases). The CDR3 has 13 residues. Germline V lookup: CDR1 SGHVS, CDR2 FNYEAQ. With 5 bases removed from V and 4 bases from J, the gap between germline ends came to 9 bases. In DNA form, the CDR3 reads TGTGCCAGCAGCGCGGGAAGATACAATGAGCAGTTCTTC. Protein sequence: CASSAGRYNEQFF.

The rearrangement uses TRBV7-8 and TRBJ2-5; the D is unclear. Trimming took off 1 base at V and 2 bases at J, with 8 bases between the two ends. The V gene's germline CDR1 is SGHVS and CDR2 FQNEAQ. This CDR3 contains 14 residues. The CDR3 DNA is TGTGCCAGCAGCTTAGATCGGATACAAGAGACCCAGTACTTC. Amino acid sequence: CASSLDRIQETQYF.